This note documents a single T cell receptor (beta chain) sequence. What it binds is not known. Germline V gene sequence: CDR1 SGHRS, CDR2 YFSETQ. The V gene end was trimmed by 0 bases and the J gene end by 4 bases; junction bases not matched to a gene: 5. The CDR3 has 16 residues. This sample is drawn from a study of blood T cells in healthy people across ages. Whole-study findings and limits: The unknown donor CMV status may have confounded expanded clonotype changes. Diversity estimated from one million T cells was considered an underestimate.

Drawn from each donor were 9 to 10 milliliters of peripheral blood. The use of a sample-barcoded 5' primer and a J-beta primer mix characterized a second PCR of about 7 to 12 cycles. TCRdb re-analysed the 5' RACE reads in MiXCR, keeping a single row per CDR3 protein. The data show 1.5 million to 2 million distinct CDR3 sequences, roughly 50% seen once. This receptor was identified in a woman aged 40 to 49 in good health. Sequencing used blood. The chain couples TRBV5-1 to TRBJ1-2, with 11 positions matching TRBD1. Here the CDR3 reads CASSLGTGGEVYGYTF. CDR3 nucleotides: TGCGCCAGCAGCTTGGGGACAGGGGGCGAAGTCTATGGCTACACCTTC.